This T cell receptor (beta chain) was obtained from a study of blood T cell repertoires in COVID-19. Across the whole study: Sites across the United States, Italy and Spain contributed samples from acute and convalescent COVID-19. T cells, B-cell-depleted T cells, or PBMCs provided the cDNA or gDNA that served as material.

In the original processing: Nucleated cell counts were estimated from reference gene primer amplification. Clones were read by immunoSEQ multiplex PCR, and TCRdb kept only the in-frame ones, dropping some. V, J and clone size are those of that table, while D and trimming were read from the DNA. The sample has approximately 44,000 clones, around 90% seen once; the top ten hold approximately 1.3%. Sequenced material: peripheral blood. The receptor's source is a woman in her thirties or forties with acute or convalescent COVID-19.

The CDR3, as DNA: TGTGCCAGTAGTATCTCAGGGGAGGATACGCAGTATTTT. The encoded protein is CASSISGEDTQYF. The V gene is TRBV19, the J gene TRBJ2-3; a weak D match, TRBD1 (6 bases). This CDR3 has 13 residues. The ends were cut back, 3 bases at V and 6 bases at J, with 10 bases in the middle. The germline gives CDR1 LNHDA, CDR2 SQIVND (reference sequence). Supplemented by reference TRBV19 and TRBJ2-3, the full variable domain reads DGGITQSPKYLFRKEGQNVTLSCEQNLNHDAMYWYRQDPGQGLRLIYYSQIVNDFQKGDIAEGYSVSREKKESFPLTVTSAQKNPTAFYLCASSISGEDTQYFGPGTRLTVL.